These 10 T cell receptor beta chains came from one sample sequenced in a study of blood T cell repertoires in COVID-19. Profiling relied on immunoSEQ multiplex PCR, and the TCRdb table lists in-frame clones only, not all of them. The data show some 150,000 clones, 65% to 90% seen once. Sample: peripheral blood. Receptors were obtained from a woman aged 45-65 years in a cohort sampled during active or convalescent COVID-19.

The gene calls are TRBV11-3 and TRBJ2-1; a weak D match, TRBD2 (6 bases). Deletions cut 3 bases from V and 10 bases from J, with 13 bases between. The germline V gene has CDR1 SGHNT and CDR2 YENEEA. CDR3 size: 13 residues. The CDR3 loop is CASSLDAGYEQFF. CDR3 coding DNA: TGTGCCAGCAGCTTGGATGCGGGGTACGAGCAGTTCTTC.

This chain connects TRBV5-3 to TRBJ1-2; 7 bases are shared with TRBD1. TRBV5-3 is known as an ORF, though its function is uncertain. The CDR3 extends over 16 amino acids. Trimming at V came to 4 bases and at J to 6 bases, leaving 15 bases not matched to a gene. The CDR3 DNA is TGTGCCAGAAGCCCCCTAAATCGACAGGGCGGCAATGGCTACACCTTC. The encoded protein is CARSPLNRQGGNGYTF.

There are a few counts of this clone. The CDR3 DNA reads as TGCGCCAGCAGCCAAGATCTTACAGGCGCCTCTGGAAACACCATATATTTT. As protein: CASSQDLTGASGNTIYF. The chain carries TRBV4-1 and TRBJ1-3; possibly TRBD1 for D (5 bases). Germline V CDR1 and CDR2: MGHRA, YSYEKL. The V and J ends lost 0 bases and 0 bases respectively, with 12 bases between them. This CDR3 is 17 amino acids long.

J is TRBJ1-3 and V is TRBV5-4, with TRBD1 identical over 9 bases. CDR3 size: 17 residues. Germline V gene sequence: CDR1 SGHNT, CDR2 YYREEE (reference sequence). Trimming took 0 bases from V and 2 from J; bases not matched to a gene: 6. CDR3 nucleotide sequence: TGTGCCAGCAGCTTGGGGGGGACAGGGCCCCCTGGAAACACCATATATTTT. It translates to CASSLGGTGPPGNTIYF.

For this clone: The junction does not match germline at one end; this may be a read error. The chain employs TRBV18 and TRBJ1-1, with D unresolved. This CDR3 has 16 residues. From germline, CDR1 is KGHSH and CDR2 LQKENI. CDR3: CASSTPEADMNTEAFF. In DNA form, the CDR3 reads TGTGCCAGCTCAACACCGGAGGCAGACATGAACACTGAAGCTTTCTTT.

The chain carries TRBV10-3 and TRBJ2-3; D perhaps matches TRBD2 (5 bases). The CDR3 is made up of 14 amino acids. Germline CDR1 is ENHRY and CDR2 is SYGVKD. The V end was cut by 10 bases, the J end by 0 bases, with 14 bases between. The CDR3: CATASGSSTDTQYF. CDR3 DNA sequence: TGTGCCACCGCGTCGGGGTCTAGCACAGATACGCAGTATTTT.

The chain carries TRBV4-3 and TRBJ2-2, with D maybe TRBD2 (6 bases). Germline V gene lookup returns CDR1 LGHNA and CDR2 YSLEER. The CDR3 sequence is 18 residues long. Trimming took off 0 bases at V and 5 bases at J, with 19 bases between the two ends. CDR3 nucleotide sequence: TGCGCCAGCAGCCAAGATCCTCCCCGCCTAGCGTTTACCGGGGAGCTGTTTTTT. Amino acids: CASSQDPPRLAFTGELFF.

Written as DNA, the CDR3 is TGTGCCAGCAGCCGGACTAGCGGGGGCTCCACAGATACGCAGTATTTT. It specifies CASSRTSGGSTDTQYF. The chain combines TRBV11-2 with TRBJ2-3; the match to TRBD2 covers 13 bases. Germline V gene data show CDR1 as SGHAT and CDR2 as FQNNGV. CDR3 length: 16 residues. J gave up 2 bases and V 5 bases, and 4 bases lay outside the gene matches.

The chain joins TRBV7-8 to TRBJ2-2; the D gene is possibly TRBD2 (6 bases). The CDR3 covers 18 residues. Germline V gene data show CDR1 as SGHVS and CDR2 as FQNEAQ. The V gene lost 1 base and the J gene lost 6 bases, with 21 bases spanning the gap. The CDR3 DNA is TGTGCCAGCAGCTTAGTGCCTAGCGACCCCCTCCGCGCCGGGGAGCTGTTTTTT. Protein product: CASSLVPSDPLRAGELFF. The full variable domain, rest sourced from reference TRBV7-8 and TRBJ2-2, is GAGVSQSPRYKVAKRGQDVALRCDPISGHVSLFWYQQALGQGPEFLTYFQNEAQLDKSGLPSDRFFAERPEGSVSTLKIQRTQQEDSAVYLCASSLVPSDPLRAGELFFGEGSRLTVL.

This clone has a handful of counts. It differs at one base from a far larger clone, so likely a read error. The rearrangement joins TRBV6-1 to TRBJ2-5; 12 bases are shared with TRBD2. Germline V CDR1 and CDR2: MNHNS, SASEGT. J lost 2 bases, V lost 2 bases, and 0 bases had no gene match. The CDR3 is 15 amino acids. The CDR3 DNA follows: TGTGCCAGCAGTGAACTAGCGGGGGGGCAAGAGACCCAGTACTTC. Its protein is CASSELAGGQETQYF.